A selection of T cell receptor beta chains follows, all from one sample in a study of blood T cell repertoires in COVID-19. Generated by immunoSEQ multiplex PCR, the TCRdb table keeps only in-frame clones and is missing some. The data show 240,000 or so clones, with about 90% seen just once and less than 4% held by the top ten. Sequencing was performed on peripheral blood. These receptors all come from a woman in her 30s who had recovered from COVID-19. The CDR3 runs from the conserved cysteine through the conserved F or W. Each record gives: J gene, V gene, clone size, D gene, CDR3 protein, CDR3 DNA. The D gene is left open where the match is weak. Some rows have no size entry. The others give once, few or many, or a class for an expanded clone.

>TRBJ2-7|TRBV15|.|TRBD1
CATTEGQGWDEQYF
TGTGCCACCACTGAGGGACAGGGTTGGGACGAGCAGTACTTC
>TRBJ2-7|TRBV4-1|.|TRBD2
CASSQGGGGYEQYF
TGCGCCAGCAGCCAAGGGGGCGGGGGCTACGAGCAGTACTTC
>TRBJ2-3|TRBV3-1/TRBV3-2|.|.
CASTSPSDTQYF
TGTGCCAGCACCTCCCCGTCGGATACGCAGTATTTT
>TRBJ2-1|TRBV14|once|TRBD2
CASSQAGSGGKNEQFF
TGTGCCAGCAGCCAAGCGGGTAGCGGGGGGAAAAATGAGCAGTTCTTC
>TRBJ2-3|TRBV28|.|.
CASSVPGVSVPYF
TGTGCCAGCAGTGTCCCAGGGGTCTCCGTCCCGTATTTT
>TRBJ1-4|TRBV7-9|.|.
CASSLEWGEKLFF
TGTGCCAGCAGCTTAGAGTGGGGCGAAAAACTGTTTTTT
>TRBJ1-2|TRBV3-1/TRBV3-2|.|TRBD1
CASSQWTGNGYTF
TGTGCCAGCAGCCAATGGACAGGGAATGGCTACACCTTC
>TRBJ2-1|TRBV11-3|.|TRBD2
CASSFGSGASSYNEQFF
TGTGCCAGCAGCTTTGGGAGCGGGGCGAGCTCCTACAATGAGCAGTTCTTC
>TRBJ2-1|TRBV5-5|.|.
CASSLHLSNPYNEQFF
TGTGCCAGCAGCTTGCATCTCTCTAACCCATACAATGAGCAGTTCTTC
>TRBJ2-1|TRBV6-5|.|TRBD1
CASSLDRDPRNEQFF
TGTGCCAGCAGCTTGGACAGGGACCCCCGCAATGAGCAGTTCTTC
>TRBJ1-4|TRBV5-1|.|TRBD1
CASSPEADRDNEKLFF
TGCGCCAGCAGCCCGGAAGCCGACAGGGATAATGAAAAACTGTTTTTT
>TRBJ2-1|TRBV30|.|.
CAWSVLLGPNEQFF
TGTGCCTGGAGTGTACTGCTTGGGCCGAATGAGCAGTTCTTC
>TRBJ1-6|TRBV2|.|.
CASSALRDPAGSPLHF
TGTGCCAGCAGTGCCCTCCGGGATCCGGCCGGTTCACCCCTCCACTTT
>TRBJ2-7|TRBV2|.|.
CASRGGTASYEQYF
TGTGCCAGCAGAGGGGGTACAGCCTCCTACGAGCAGTACTTC
>TRBJ2-7|TRBV5-8|.|TRBD1
CASHRGVAYEQYF
TGTGCCAGCCACAGGGGAGTAGCCTACGAGCAGTACTTC
>TRBJ2-5|TRBV19|.|TRBD2
CASSPTLSSGGAYETQYF
TGTGCCAGTAGTCCCACCTTGAGTAGCGGGGGGGCCTATGAGACCCAGTACTTC
>TRBJ2-7|TRBV12-3/TRBV12-4|.|.
CASSLYNYEQYF
TGTGCCAGCAGTTTGTACAACTACGAGCAGTACTTC
>TRBJ2-1|TRBV4-1|few|.
CASSRDFNNEQFF
TGCGCCAGCAGCCGGGACTTCAACAATGAGCAGTTCTTC
>TRBJ2-1|TRBV2|.|.
CASSDLSVNEQFF
TGTGCCAGCAGTGATCTATCCGTCAATGAGCAGTTCTTC
>TRBJ2-1|TRBV5-1|.|.
CASSLMSGGRSYNEQFF
TGCGCCAGCAGCTTGATGTCCGGAGGCAGATCCTACAATGAGCAGTTCTTC
>TRBJ1-6|TRBV5-1|.|.
CASSLQALNSPLHF
TGCGCCAGCAGCTTGCAGGCCTTAAATTCACCCCTCCACTTT
>TRBJ2-2|TRBV12-5|.|TRBD1
CASVEQGANTGELFF
TGTGCTAGTGTGGAACAGGGGGCGAACACCGGGGAGCTGTTTTTT
>TRBJ1-2|TRBV28|.|.
CASSLGQGQVVVGYGYTF
TGTGCCAGCAGTTTGGGCCAGGGGCAAGTGGTGGTGGGCTATGGCTACACCTTC
>TRBJ1-6|TRBV5-6|once|.
CASSLVQGDSPLHF
TGTGCCAGCAGCTTGGTACAGGGTGATTCACCCCTCCACTTT
>TRBJ2-7|TRBV5-4|.|.
CASSPIASEDEQYF
TGTGCCAGCAGCCCCATAGCGAGTGAGGACGAGCAGTACTTC
>TRBJ2-3|TRBV6-2/TRBV6-3|once|TRBD2
CASSWTSGGAVVRQADTQYF
TGTGCCAGCAGTTGGACTAGCGGGGGGGCCGTCGTTAGGCAGGCAGATACGCAGTATTTT
>TRBJ2-5|TRBV4-3|.|.
CASSQVGRGSQETQYF
TGCGCCAGCAGCCAAGTCGGCAGGGGTAGTCAAGAGACCCAGTACTTC
>TRBJ1-5|TRBV6-5|.|.
CASGRASGDQPQHF
TGTGCCAGCGGACGGGCCTCAGGGGATCAGCCCCAGCATTTT
>TRBJ1-4|TRBV9|.|.
CASSVGTRDEKLFF
TGTGCCAGCAGCGTAGGGACAAGGGATGAAAAACTGTTTTTT
>TRBJ2-5|TRBV3-1/TRBV3-2|.|.
CASSLPGDRETQYF
TGTGCCAGCAGTCTTCCGGGGGACAGAGAGACCCAGTACTTC
>TRBJ2-1|TRBV12-5|.|TRBD2
CASGSSSGGPNNEQFF
TGTGCTAGTGGTAGCTCTAGCGGGGGTCCAAACAATGAGCAGTTCTTC
>TRBJ2-7|TRBV5-5|.|TRBD2
CASSLRLAGGYEQYF
TGTGCCAGCAGCTTGCGGCTAGCGGGGGGCTACGAGCAGTACTTC
>TRBJ1-3|TRBV6-6|.|.
CASSSYSSGNTIYF
TGTGCCAGCAGTTCATACAGCTCTGGAAACACCATATATTTT
>TRBJ1-2|TRBV19|.|.
CASTPGRGKGYTF
TGTGCCAGTACCCCCGGCCGGGGAAAAGGCTACACCTTC
>TRBJ2-3|TRBV27|.|TRBD1
CASSKPTGQGAADTQYF
TGTGCCAGCAGTAAACCTACGGGACAGGGGGCGGCAGATACGCAGTATTTT
>TRBJ1-3|TRBV2|.|.
CASSVGGSGNTIYF
TGTGCCAGCAGTGTGGGAGGCTCTGGAAACACCATATATTTT
>TRBJ2-1|TRBV6-4|.|.
CASSTGGDREQEKFF
TGTGCCAGCAGTACCGGGGGGGACAGGGAACAAGAAAAGTTCTTC
>TRBJ2-5|TRBV6-5|.|TRBD1
CASSYTGGGETQYF
TGTGCCAGCAGTTACACAGGGGGCGGAGAGACCCAGTACTTC
>TRBJ1-5|TRBV4-3|.|.
CASSQLVNQPQHF
TGCGCCAGCAGCCAACTAGTTAATCAGCCCCAGCATTTT
>TRBJ2-7|TRBV4-3|.|TRBD2
CASSQGASGSYEQYF
TGCGCCAGCAGCCAAGGGGCTAGCGGCTCCTACGAGCAGTACTTC
>TRBJ2-5|TRBV19|.|TRBD2
CASSISSGETETQYF
TGTGCCAGTAGTATCTCTAGCGGGGAGACGGAGACCCAGTACTTC
>TRBJ1-3|TRBV19|once|.
CASSPEGYSGNTIYF
TGTGCCAGTAGTCCGGAGGGATACTCTGGAAACACCATATATTTT
>TRBJ1-1|TRBV5-1|.|.
CASSLGLGQGEATEAFF
TGCGCCAGCAGCTTGGGGTTGGGGCAGGGTGAGGCGACTGAAGCTTTCTTT
>TRBJ2-5|TRBV5-1|.|TRBD1
CASSIQGGEETQYF
TGCGCCAGCAGCATACAGGGGGGAGAAGAGACCCAGTACTTC
>TRBJ2-6|TRBV7-3|.|.
CASSLGQPSGANVLTF
TGTGCCAGCAGCTTAGGACAGCCTTCTGGGGCCAACGTCCTGACTTTC
>TRBJ2-3|TRBV7-6|.|TRBD2
CASSLGSGGTTDTQYF
TGTGCCAGCAGCTTAGGGAGCGGGGGGACCACAGATACGCAGTATTTT
>TRBJ2-3|TRBV11-2|few|TRBD2
CASSRTQFLAGDSDTQYF
TGTGCCAGCAGCCGTACTCAATTCCTAGCGGGGGATTCAGATACGCAGTATTTT
>TRBJ1-4|TRBV13|.|.
CASSPEGPRREKLFF
TGTGCCAGCAGCCCGGAGGGCCCTAGACGGGAAAAACTGTTTTTT
>TRBJ1-2|TRBV6-5|.|.
CASSLGGGLYGYTF
TGTGCCAGCTCCCTCGGGGGGGGGCTCTATGGCTACACCTTC
>TRBJ1-2|TRBV2|once|.
CASSYPEAFLYGYTF
TGTGCCAGCAGCTACCCGGAGGCCTTTTTGTATGGCTACACCTTC
>TRBJ2-1|TRBV10-1|.|TRBD2
CASSAGGAFDEQFF
TGCGCCAGCAGCGCCGGGGGGGCCTTCGATGAGCAGTTCTTC